The clone carrying this T cell receptor beta chain appeared many times. Its antigen is currently unknown. The sample belongs to a study of CD8 T cells in ankylosing spondylitis. Study results and limitations: Reactive arthritis synovial fluid and blood were previously reported to contain some motif variants. Disease-linked clones reportedly concentrated significantly in matched ankylosing spondylitis synovial fluid.

TCRdb analysed the 5' RACE reads with MiXCR anew, one entry per CDR3 protein. Of 220,000 or so distinct CDR3 sequences in the sample, about 11% were seen once. The sequence derives from a male donor with ankylosing spondylitis or in good health (not recorded which). The specimen sequenced was blood, either unsorted or a sorted T cell fraction (not recorded which).

In DNA, the CDR3 is TGTGCCAGCAGAACGGGGGTCCCGCTTGGGGAGCAGTACTTC. Its protein is CASRTGVPLGEQYF. The V and J genes are TRBV7-2 and TRBJ2-7; maybe TRBD2 (6 bases). The germline V and J ends were trimmed by 6 bases and 7 bases, with 19 bases remaining between them. Germline V gene sequence: CDR1 SGHTA, CDR2 FQGNSA. This CDR3 has 14 amino acids.